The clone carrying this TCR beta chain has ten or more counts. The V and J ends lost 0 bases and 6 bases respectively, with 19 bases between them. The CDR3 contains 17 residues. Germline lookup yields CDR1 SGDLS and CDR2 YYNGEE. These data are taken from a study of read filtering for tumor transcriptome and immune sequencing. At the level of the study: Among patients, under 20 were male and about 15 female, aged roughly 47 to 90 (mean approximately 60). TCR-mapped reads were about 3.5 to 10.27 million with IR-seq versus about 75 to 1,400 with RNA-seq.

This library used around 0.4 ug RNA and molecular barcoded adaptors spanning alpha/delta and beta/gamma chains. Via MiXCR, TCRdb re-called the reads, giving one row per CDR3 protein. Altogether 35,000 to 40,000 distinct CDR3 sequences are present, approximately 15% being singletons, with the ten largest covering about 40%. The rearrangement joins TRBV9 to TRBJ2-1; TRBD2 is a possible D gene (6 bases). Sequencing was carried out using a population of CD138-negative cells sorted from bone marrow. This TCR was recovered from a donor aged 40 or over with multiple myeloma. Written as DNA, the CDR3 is TGTGCCAGCAGCGTAGGCTTACTGGGGGGAGTTCTCAATGAGCAGTTCTTC. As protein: CASSVGLLGGVLNEQFF.